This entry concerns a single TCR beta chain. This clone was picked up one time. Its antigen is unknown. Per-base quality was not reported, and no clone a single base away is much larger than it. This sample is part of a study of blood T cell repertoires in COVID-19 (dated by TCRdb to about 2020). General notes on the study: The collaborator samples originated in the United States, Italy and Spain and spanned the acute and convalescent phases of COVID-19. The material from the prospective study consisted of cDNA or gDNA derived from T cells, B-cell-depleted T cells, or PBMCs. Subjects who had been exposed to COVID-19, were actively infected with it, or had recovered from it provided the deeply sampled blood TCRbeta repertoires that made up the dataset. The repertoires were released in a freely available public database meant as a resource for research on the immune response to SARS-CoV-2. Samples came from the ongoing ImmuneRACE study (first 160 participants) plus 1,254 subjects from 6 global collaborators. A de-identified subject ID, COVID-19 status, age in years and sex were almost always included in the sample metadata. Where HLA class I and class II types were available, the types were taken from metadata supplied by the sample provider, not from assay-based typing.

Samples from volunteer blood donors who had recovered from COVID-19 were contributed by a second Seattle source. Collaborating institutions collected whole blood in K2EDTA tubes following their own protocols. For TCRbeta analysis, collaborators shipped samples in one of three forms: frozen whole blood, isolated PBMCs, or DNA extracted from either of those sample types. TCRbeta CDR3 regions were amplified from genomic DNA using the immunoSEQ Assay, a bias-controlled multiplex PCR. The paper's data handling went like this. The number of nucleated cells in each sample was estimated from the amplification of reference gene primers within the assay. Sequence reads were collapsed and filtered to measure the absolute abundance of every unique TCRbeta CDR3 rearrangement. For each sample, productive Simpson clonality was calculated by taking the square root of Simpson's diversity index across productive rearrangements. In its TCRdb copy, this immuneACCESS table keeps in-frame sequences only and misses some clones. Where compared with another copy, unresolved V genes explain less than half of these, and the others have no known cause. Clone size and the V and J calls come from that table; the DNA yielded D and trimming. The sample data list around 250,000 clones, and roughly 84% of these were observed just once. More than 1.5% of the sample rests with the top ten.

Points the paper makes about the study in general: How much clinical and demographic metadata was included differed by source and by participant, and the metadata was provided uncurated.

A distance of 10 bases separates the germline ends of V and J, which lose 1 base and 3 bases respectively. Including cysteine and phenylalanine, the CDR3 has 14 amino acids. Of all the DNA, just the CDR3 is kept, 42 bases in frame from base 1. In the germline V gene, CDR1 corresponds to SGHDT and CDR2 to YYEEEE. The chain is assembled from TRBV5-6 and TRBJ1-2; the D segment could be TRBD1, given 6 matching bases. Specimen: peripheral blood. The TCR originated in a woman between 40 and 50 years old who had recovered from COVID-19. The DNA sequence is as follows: TGTGCCAGCAGCTTGCAGGGGCGAGACTATGGCTACACCTTC. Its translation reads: CASSLQGRDYGYTF.